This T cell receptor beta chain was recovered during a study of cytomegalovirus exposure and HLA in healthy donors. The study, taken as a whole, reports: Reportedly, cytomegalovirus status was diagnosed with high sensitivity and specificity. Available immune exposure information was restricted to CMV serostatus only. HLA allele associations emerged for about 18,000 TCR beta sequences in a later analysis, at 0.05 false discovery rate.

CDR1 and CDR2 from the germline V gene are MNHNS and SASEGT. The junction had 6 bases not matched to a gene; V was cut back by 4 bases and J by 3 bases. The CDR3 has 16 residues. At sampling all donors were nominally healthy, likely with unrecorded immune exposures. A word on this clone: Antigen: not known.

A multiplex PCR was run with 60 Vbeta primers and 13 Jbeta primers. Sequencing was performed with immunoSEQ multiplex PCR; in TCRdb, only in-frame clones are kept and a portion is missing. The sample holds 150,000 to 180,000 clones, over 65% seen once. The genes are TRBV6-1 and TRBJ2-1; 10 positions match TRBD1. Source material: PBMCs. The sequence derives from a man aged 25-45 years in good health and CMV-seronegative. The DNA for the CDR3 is TGTGCCAGCAGTGCCTCCGGGACAGGGGTCTACAATGAGCAGTTCTTC. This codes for CASSASGTGVYNEQFF.